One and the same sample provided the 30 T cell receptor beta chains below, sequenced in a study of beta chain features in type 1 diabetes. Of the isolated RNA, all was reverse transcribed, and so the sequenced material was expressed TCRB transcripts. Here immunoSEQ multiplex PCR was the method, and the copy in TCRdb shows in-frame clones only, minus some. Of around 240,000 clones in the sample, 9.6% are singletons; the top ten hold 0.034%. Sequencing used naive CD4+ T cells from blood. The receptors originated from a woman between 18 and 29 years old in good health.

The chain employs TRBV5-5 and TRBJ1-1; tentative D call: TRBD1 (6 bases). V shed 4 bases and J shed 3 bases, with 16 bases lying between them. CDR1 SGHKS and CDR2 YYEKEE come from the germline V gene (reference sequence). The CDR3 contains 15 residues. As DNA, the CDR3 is TGTGCCAGCAGCAATATACAGGGTCTCTACACTGAAGCTTTCTTT. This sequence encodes CASSNIQGLYTEAFF.

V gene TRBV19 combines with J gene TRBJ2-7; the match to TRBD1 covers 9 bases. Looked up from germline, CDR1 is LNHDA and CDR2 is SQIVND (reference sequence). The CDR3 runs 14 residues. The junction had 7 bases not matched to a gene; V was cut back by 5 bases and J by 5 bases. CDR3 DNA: TGTGCCAGTAGTCTGATCACAGGGGGCGACGAGCAGTACTTC. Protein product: CASSLITGGDEQYF.

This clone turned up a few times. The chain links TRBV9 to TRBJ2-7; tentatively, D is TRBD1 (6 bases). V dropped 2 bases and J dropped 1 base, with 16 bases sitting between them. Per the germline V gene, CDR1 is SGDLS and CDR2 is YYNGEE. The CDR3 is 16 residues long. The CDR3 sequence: CASSVGVPGHSYEQYF. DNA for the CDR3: TGTGCCAGCAGCGTCGGGGTCCCGGGACATTCCTACGAGCAGTACTTC.

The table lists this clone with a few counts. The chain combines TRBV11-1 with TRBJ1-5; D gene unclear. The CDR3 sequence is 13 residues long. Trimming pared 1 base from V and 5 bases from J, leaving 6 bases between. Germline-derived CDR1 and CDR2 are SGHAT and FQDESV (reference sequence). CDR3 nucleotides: TGTGCCAGCAGCTTAGGGGAGGATCAGCCCCAGCATTTT. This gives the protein CASSLGEDQPQHF. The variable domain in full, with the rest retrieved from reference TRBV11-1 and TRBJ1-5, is EAEVAQSPRYKITEKSQAVAFWCDPISGHATLYWYRQILGQGPELLVQFQDESVVDDSQLPKDRFSAERLKGVDSTLKIQPAELGDSAMYLCASSLGEDQPQHFGDGTRLSIL.

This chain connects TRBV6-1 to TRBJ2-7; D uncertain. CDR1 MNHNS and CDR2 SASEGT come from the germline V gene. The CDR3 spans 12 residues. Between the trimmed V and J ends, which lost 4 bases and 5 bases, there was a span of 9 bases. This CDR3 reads CASSAEWHEQYF. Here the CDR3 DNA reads TGTGCCAGCAGTGCGGAGTGGCACGAGCAGTACTTC.

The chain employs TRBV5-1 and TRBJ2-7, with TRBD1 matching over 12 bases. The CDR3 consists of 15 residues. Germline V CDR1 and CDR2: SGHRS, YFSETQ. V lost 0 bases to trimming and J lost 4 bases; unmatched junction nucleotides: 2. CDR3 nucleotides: TGCGCCAGCAGCTTGGCGGGACAGGGGGCGTACGAGCAGTACTTC. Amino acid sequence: CASSLAGQGAYEQYF.

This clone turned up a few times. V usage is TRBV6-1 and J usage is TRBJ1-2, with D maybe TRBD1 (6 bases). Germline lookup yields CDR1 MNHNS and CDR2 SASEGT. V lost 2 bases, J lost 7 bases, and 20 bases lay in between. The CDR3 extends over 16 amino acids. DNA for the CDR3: TGTGCCAGCAGTGAAACGGGACAAGCTGTATGGCGTGGCTACACCTTC. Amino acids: CASSETGQAVWRGYTF.

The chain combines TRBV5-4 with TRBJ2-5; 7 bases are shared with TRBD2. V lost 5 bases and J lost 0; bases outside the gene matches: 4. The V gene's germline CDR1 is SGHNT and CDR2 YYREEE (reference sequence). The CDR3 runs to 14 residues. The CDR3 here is CASRQRGDQETQYF. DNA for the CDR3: TGTGCCAGCAGGCAGCGGGGAGACCAAGAGACCCAGTACTTC.

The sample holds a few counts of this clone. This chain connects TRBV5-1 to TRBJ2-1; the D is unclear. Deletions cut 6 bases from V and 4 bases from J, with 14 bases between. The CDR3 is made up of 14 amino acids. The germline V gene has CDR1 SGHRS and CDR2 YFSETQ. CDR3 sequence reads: CASTRSSLYNEQFF. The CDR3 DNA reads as TGCGCCAGCACCCGTAGTAGTCTTTACAATGAGCAGTTCTTC.

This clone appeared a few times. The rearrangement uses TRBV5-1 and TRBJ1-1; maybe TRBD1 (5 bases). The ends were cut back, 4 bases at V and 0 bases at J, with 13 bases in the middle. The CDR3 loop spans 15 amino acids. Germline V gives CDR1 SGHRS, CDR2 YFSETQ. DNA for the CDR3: TGCGCCAGCAGCCGAGGCACAGGCCTGAACACTGAAGCTTTCTTT. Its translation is CASSRGTGLNTEAFF.

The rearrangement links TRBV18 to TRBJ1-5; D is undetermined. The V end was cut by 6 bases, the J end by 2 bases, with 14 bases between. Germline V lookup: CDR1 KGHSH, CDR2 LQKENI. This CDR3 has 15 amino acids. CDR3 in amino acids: CASSPAPPGNQPQHF. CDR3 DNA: TGTGCCAGCTCCCCAGCGCCGCCGGGCAATCAGCCCCAGCATTTT.

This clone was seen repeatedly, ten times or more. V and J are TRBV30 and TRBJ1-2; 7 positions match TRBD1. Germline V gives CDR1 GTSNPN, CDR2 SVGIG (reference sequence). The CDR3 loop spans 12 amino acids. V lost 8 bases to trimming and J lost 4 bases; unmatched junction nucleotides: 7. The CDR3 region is CARARDSYGYTF. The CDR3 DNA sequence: TGTGCCAGGGCCCGGGACAGCTATGGCTACACCTTC.

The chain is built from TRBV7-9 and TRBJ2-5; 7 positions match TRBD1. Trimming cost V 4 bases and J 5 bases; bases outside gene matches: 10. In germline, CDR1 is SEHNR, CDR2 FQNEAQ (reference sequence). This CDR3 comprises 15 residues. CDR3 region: CASSSRNRGRETQYF. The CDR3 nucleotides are TGTGCCAGCAGCTCGCGAAACAGGGGTCGGGAGACCCAGTACTTC.

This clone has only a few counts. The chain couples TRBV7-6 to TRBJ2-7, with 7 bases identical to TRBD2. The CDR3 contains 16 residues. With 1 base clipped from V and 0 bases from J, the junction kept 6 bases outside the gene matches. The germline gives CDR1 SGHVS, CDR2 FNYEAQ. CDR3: CASSLGGLADSYEQYF. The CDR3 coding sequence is TGTGCCAGCAGCTTAGGAGGCCTAGCGGACTCCTACGAGCAGTACTTC.

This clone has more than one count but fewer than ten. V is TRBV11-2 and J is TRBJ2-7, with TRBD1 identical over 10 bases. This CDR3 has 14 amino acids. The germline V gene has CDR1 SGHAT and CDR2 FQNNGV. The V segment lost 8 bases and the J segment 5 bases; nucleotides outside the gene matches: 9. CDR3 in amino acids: CASSGDRGIDEQYF. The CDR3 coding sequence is TGTGCCAGCTCCGGGGACAGGGGTATTGACGAGCAGTACTTC.

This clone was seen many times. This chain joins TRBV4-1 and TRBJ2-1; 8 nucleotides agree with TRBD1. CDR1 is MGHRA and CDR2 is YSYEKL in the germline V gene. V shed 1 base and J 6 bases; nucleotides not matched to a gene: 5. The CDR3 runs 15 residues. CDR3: CASSQVQGAVNEQFF. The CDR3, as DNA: TGCGCCAGCAGCCAAGTCCAGGGGGCGGTCAATGAGCAGTTCTTC.

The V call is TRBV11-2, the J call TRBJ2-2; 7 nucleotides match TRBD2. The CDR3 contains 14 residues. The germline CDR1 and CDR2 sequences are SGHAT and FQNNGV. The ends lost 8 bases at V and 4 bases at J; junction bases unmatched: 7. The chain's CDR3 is CASWGRAVTGELFF. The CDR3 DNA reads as TGTGCCAGCTGGGGGAGGGCCGTCACCGGGGAGCTGTTTTTT.

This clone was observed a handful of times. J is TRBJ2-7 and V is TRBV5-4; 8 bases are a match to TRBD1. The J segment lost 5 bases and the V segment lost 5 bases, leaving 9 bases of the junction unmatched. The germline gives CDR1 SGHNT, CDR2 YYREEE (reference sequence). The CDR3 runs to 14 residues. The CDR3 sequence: CASSSQGAAHEQYF. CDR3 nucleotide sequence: TGTGCCAGCAGTTCCCAGGGGGCGGCCCACGAGCAGTACTTC.

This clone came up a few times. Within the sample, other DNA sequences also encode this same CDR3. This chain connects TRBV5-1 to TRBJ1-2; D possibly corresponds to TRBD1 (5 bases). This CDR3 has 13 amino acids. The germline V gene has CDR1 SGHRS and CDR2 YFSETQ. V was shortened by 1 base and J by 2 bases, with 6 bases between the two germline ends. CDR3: CASSLSGNYGYTF. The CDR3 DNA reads TGCGCCAGCAGCTTGTCAGGGAACTATGGCTACACCTTC.

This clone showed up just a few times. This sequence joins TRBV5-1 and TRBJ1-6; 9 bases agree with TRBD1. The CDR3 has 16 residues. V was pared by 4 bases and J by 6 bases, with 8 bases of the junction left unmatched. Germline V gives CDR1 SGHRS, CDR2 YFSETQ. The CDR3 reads CASSLTGGLLNSPLHF. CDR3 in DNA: TGCGCCAGCAGCCTGACAGGGGGGCTTCTTAATTCACCCCTCCACTTT.

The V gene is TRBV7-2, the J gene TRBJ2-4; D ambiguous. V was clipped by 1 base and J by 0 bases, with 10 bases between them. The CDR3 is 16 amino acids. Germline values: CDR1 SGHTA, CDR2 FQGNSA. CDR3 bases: TGTGCCAGCAGCTTAGGGTCCAGGCGAGCCAAAAACATTCAGTACTTC. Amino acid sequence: CASSLGSRRAKNIQYF.

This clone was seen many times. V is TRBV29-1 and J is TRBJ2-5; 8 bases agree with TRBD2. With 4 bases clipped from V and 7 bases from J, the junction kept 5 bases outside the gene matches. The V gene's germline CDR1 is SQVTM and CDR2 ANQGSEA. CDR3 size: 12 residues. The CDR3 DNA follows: TGCAGCGTTGCCCTCCGGGAGGGGACCCAGTACTTC. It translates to CSVALREGTQYF.

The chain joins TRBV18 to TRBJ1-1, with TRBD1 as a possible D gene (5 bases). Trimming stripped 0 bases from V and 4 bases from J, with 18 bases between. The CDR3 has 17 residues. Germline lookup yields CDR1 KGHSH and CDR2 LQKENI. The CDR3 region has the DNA TGTGCCAGCTCACCACCCGGTTCTGTGGGCAGGGCCACTGAAGCTTTCTTT. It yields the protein CASSPPGSVGRATEAFF.

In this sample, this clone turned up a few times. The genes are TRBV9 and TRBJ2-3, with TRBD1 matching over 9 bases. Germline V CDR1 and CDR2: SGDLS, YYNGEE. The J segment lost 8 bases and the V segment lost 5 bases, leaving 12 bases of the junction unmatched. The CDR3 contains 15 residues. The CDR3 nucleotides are TGTGCCAGCAGTGCCACGGGACAGGGATCGGTTACGCAGTATTTT. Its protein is CASSATGQGSVTQYF. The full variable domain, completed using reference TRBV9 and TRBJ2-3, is DSGVTQTPKHLITATGQRVTLRCSPRSGDLSVYWYQQSLDQGLQFLIQYYNGEERAKGNILERFSAQQFPDLHSELNLSSLELGDSALYFCASSATGQGSVTQYFGPGTRLTVL.

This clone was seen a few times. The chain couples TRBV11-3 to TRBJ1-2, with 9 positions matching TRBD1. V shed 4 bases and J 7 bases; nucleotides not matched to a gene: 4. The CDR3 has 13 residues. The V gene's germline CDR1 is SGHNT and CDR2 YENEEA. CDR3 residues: CASSSTGGIGYTF. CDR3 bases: TGTGCCAGCAGCTCAACAGGGGGCATTGGCTACACCTTC.

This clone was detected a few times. This chain's CDR3 is CASSIPPVSNQPQHF. The DNA for the CDR3 is TGTGCCAGTAGTATACCGCCGGTTTCCAATCAGCCCCAGCATTTT. The rearrangement joins TRBV19 to TRBJ1-5; unclear D gene. V was shortened by 2 bases and J by 3 bases, with 11 bases between the two germline ends. Germline V lookup: CDR1 LNHDA, CDR2 SQIVND (reference sequence). This CDR3 contains 15 residues.

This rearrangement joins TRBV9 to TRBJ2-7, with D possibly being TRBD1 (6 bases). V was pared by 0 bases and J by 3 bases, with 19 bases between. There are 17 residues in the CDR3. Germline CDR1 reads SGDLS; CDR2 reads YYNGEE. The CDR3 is CASSVGPAGVEGYEQYF. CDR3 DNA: TGTGCCAGCAGCGTAGGCCCGGCAGGGGTAGAAGGCTACGAGCAGTACTTC.

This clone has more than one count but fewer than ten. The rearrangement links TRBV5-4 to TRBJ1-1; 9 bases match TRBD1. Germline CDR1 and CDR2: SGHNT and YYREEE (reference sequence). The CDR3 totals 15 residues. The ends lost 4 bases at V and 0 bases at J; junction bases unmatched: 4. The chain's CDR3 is CASSQNRGLNTEAFF. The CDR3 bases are TGTGCCAGCAGCCAGAACAGGGGGCTGAACACTGAAGCTTTCTTT.

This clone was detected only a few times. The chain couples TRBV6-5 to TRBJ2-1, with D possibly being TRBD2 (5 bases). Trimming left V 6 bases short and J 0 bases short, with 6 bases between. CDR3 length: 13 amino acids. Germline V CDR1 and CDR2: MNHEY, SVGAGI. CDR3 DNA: TGTGCCAGCAGAGGGAGCTCCTACAATGAGCAGTTCTTC. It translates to CASRGSSYNEQFF.

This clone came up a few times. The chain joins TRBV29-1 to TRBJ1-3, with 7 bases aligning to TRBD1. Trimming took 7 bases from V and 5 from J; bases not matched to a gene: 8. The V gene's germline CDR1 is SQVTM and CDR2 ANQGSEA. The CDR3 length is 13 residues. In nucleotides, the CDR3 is TGCAGCGCCGAGGGGGCGGATAGAAACACCATATATTTT. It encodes CSAEGADRNTIYF.